A single sample is the source of the 2 T cell receptor beta chains below, sequenced in a study of identical twins. TCRdb redid the calling of the 5' RACE reads with MiXCR, one entry per CDR3 protein. The sample comprises about 470,000 distinct CDR3 sequences, approximately 24% of which are singletons, and about 2.7% rests with the top ten. This same sample was also taken into another study, of T cells expressing NK-cell markers.

The sequencing input was CD4+ T cells sorted from blood. The source is a young woman in good health.

CDR3 sequence: CASSGSYEQYF. The CDR3 region has the DNA TGTGCCAGCAGTGGAAGTTACGAGCAGTACTTC. The chain has TRBV25-1 and TRBJ2-7; D unclear. This CDR3 is 11 amino acids long. The germline V gene encodes CDR1 MGHDK and CDR2 SYGVNS. Trimming cost V 4 bases and J 4 bases, with 5 bases left between them.

The chain combines TRBV20-1 with TRBJ1-5; TRBD1 might be the D (6 bases). CDR1 DFQATT and CDR2 SNEGSKA come from the germline V gene (reference sequence). This CDR3 has 14 amino acids. Trimming stripped 3 bases from V and 6 bases from J, with 15 bases between. CDR3 loop: CSASPQGFSQPQHF. The CDR3 DNA sequence: TGCAGTGCTAGTCCCCAGGGGTTTTCTCAGCCCCAGCATTTT.